The rows below give T cell receptor beta chains drawn from one sample of a study of immune evolution from preneoplasia to lung adenocarcinoma. Assay: immunoSEQ multiplex PCR; the TCRdb copy retains only in-frame clones and omits some. The data show some 15,000 clones, about 85% seen once. Specimen: FFPE lung adenocarcinoma in situ tissue. The receptors shown here come from a donor aged 70 or over with lung adenocarcinoma. The CDR3 runs from the conserved cysteine through the conserved F or W.

15	TRBV28	TRBJ2-7	CASSFTGASSYEQYF
16	TRBV7-2	TRBJ1-2	CASSREQGALSYGYTF
14	TRBV15	TRBJ1-2	CATSRTGTSYGYTF
14	TRBV9	TRBJ2-2	CASSVLGNTGELFF
13	TRBV10-1	TRBJ2-2	CASSVAGDGELFF
18	TRBV28	TRBJ2-7	CASSPFKTTSVSTYEQYF
14	TRBV5-4	TRBJ2-5	CASSYSGNRVSQYF
14	TRBV7-2	TRBJ2-2	CASSLGGGTGELFF
16	TRBV11-2	TRBJ2-1	CASSGGIGQGWGEQFF
13	TRBV29-1	TRBJ1-2	CSDRGQGAYGYTF
14	TRBV19	TRBJ1-1	CASSSGDYRTEAFF
12	TRBV6-1	TRBJ2-7	CASSPIAYEQYF
12	TRBV18	TRBJ1-4	CASSPPGEKLFF
16	TRBV28	TRBJ1-2	CASSYADRVHSYGYTF
12	TRBV28	TRBJ2-5	CASGLGGGLKYF
14	TRBV28	TRBJ2-7	CASKLGGAPYEQYF
15	TRBV5-1	TRBJ1-1	CASSLSKGTGTEAFF
12	TRBV30	TRBJ1-5	CAWSVGGPKKHF
14	TRBV29-1	TRBJ2-5	CSVDGGQVGETQYF
15	TRBV5-1	TRBJ1-3	CASSWEAISGNTIYF
12	TRBV7-9	TRBJ2-1	CASSSQWNEQFF
13	TRBV30	TRBJ2-7	CAWSPGQDYEQYF
14	TRBV30	TRBJ1-1	CAWSIPGGDTEAFF
14	TRBV5-4	TRBJ2-1	CASSSQTGGDEQFF
13	TRBV25-1	TRBJ2-7	CASMGQGAGEQYF
15	TRBV30	TRBJ1-1	CAWKYPTVMNTEAFF
14	TRBV18	TRBJ2-7	CASSPVLESYEQYF
15	TRBV6-1	TRBJ2-3	CASRLQEWGTDTQYF
15	TRBV4-1	TRBJ1-6	CASSQDGGGSSPLHF
13	TRBV28	TRBJ2-3	CASSVGTTDTQYF
14	TRBV5-4	TRBJ2-5	CASSLGQRQETQYF
15	TRBV7-6	TRBJ2-2	CASSLGPGSTGELFF
17	TRBV4-2	TRBJ2-5	CASSQDRGVWSGETQYF
14	TRBV7-2	TRBJ2-7	CASSRDQGAYEQYF
12	TRBV11-2	TRBJ2-3	CASSLNMDTQYF
16	TRBV5-1	TRBJ1-1	CASSLSWGTVETEAFF
13	TRBV10-3	TRBJ2-7	CAISEVTGVEQYF
14	TRBV5-6	TRBJ2-5	CASSSEDFQETQYF
15	TRBV6-6	TRBJ2-3	CASTKLAGAPDTQYF
17	TRBV2	TRBJ2-7	CASRFPTSGTGLYEQYF
12	TRBV2	TRBJ1-4	CASGETREKLFF
14	TRBV27	TRBJ1-2	CASSFAGTGYGYTF
18	TRBV4-3	TRBJ2-6	CASSQGRAGVSGANVLTF
12	TRBV5-4	TRBJ2-3	CASSLASGTQYF
18	TRBV5-4	TRBJ2-3	CASSLVAHSPESTDTQYF